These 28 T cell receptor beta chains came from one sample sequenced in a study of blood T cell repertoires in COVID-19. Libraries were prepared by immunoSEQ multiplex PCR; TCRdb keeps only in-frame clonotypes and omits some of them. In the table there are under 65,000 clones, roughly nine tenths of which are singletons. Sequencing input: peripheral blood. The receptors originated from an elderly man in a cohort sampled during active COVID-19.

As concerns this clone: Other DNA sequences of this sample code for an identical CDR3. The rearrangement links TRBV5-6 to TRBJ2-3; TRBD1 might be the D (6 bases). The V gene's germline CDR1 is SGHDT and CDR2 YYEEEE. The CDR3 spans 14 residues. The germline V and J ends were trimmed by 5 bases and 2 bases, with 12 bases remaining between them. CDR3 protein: CASSFYRDTDTQYF. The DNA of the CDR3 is TGTGCCAGCAGTTTTTACAGGGACACAGATACGCAGTATTTT. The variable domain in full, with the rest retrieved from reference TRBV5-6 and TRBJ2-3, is DAGVTQSPTHLIKTRGQQVTLRCSPKSGHDTVSWYQQALGQGPQFIFQYYEEEERQRGNFPDRFSGHQFPNYSSELNVNALLLGDSALYLCASSFYRDTDTQYFGPGTRLTVL.

CDR3 sequence reads: CASSLRTGVGGYTF. CDR3 sequence (DNA): TGTGCCAGCAGCTTAAGGACAGGGGTCGGGGGCTACACCTTC. The gene calls are TRBV5-6 and TRBJ1-2; the match to TRBD1 covers 9 bases. The germline V gene has CDR1 SGHDT and CDR2 YYEEEE. Germline trimming cut 2 bases from V and 8 bases from J; bases unmatched to any gene: 7. The length of the CDR3 is 14 residues.

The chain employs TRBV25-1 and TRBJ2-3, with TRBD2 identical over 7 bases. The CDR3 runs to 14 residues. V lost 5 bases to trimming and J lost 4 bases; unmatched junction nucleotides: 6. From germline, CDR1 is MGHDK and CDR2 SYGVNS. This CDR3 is CASSSSGDSDTQYF. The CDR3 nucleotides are TGTGCCAGCAGTTCAAGCGGGGATTCAGATACGCAGTATTTT. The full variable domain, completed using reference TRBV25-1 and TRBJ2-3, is EADIYQTPRYLVIGTGKKITLECSQTMGHDKMYWYQQDPGMELHLIHYSYGVNSTEKGDLSSESTVSRIRTEHFPLTLESARPSHTSQYLCASSSSGDSDTQYFGPGTRLTVL.

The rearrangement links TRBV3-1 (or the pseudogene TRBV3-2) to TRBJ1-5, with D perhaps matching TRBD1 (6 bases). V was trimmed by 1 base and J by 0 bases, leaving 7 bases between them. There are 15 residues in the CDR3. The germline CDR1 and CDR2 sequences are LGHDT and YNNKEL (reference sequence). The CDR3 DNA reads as TGTGCCAGCAGCCAAGGGACAGTTAGCAATCAGCCCCAGCATTTT. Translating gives CASSQGTVSNQPQHF.

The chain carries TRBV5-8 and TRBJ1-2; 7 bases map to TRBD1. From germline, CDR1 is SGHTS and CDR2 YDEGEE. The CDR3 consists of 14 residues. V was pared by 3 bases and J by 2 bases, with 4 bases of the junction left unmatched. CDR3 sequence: CASSSDRKNYGYTF. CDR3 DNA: TGTGCCAGCAGCTCGGACAGGAAAAACTATGGCTACACCTTC.

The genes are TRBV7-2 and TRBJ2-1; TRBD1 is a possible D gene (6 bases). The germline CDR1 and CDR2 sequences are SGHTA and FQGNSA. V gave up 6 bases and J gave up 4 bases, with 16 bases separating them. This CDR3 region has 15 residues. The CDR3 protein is CASSFRGSVYNEQFF. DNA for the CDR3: TGTGCCAGCAGTTTCAGGGGAAGCGTTTACAATGAGCAGTTCTTC.

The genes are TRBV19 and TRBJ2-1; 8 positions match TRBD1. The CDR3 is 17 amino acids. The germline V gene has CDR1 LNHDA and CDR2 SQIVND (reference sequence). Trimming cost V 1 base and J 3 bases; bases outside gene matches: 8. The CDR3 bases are TGTGCCAGTAGTATAGGGTCCGAGACAGGGGTCTACAATGAGCAGTTCTTC. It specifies CASSIGSETGVYNEQFF.

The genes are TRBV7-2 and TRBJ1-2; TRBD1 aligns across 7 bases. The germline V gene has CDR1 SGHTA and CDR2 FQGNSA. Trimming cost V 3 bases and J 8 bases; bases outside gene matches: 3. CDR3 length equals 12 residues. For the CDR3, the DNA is TGTGCCAGCAGCTTCGACAGGGAGGGCTACACCTTC. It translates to CASSFDREGYTF.

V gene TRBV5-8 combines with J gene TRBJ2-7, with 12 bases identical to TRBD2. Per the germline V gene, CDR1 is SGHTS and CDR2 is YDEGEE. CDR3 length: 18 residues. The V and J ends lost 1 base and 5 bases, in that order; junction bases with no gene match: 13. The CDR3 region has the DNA TGTGCCAGCAGCTTGTCCGGGTTCCGGCTAGCGGGAGGGCACGAGCAGTACTTC. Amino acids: CASSLSGFRLAGGHEQYF.

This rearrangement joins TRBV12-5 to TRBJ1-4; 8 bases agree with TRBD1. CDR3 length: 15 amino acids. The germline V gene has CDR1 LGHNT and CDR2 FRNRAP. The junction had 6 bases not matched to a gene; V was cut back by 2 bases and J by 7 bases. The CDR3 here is CASGLQQGVGEKLFF. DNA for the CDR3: TGTGCTAGTGGTTTGCAACAGGGGGTAGGTGAAAAACTGTTTTTT.

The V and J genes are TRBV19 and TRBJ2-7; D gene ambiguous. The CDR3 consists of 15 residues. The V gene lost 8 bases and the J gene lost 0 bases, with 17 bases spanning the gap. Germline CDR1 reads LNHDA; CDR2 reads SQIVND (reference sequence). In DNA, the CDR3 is TGTGCCAGTTCCGACGGGTCTTTTAGCTCCTACGAGCAGTACTTC. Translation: CASSDGSFSSYEQYF. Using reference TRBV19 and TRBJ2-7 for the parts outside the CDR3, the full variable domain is DGGITQSPKYLFRKEGQNVTLSCEQNLNHDAMYWYRQDPGQGLRLIYYSQIVNDFQKGDIAEGYSVSREKKESFPLTVTSAQKNPTAFYLCASSDGSFSSYEQYFGPGTRLTVT.

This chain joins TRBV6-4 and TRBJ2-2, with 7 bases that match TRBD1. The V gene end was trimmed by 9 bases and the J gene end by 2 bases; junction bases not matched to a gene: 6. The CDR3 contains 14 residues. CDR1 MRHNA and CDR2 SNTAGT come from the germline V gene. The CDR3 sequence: CASQIGGNTGELFF. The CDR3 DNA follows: TGTGCCAGTCAAATAGGGGGCAACACCGGGGAGCTGTTTTTT.

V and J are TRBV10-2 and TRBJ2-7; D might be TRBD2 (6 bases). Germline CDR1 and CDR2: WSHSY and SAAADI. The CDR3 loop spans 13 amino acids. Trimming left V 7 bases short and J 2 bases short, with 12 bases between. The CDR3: CASKRERPYEQYF. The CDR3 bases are TGCGCCAGCAAACGGGAGAGACCCTACGAGCAGTACTTC.

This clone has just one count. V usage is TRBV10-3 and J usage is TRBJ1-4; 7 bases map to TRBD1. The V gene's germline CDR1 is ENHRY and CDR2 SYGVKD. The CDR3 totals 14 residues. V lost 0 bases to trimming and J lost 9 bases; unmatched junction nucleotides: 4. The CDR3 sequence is CAISESGGGQKLFF. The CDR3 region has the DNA TGTGCCATCAGTGAGTCAGGGGGCGGTCAAAAACTGTTTTTT.

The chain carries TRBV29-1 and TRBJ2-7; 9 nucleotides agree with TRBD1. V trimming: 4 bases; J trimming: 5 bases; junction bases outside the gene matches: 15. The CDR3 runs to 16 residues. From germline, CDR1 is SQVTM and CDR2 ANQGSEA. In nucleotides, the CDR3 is TGCAGCGTTGCCGGACCGGGACAGGGCATAACCCACGAGCAGTACTTC. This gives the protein CSVAGPGQGITHEQYF.

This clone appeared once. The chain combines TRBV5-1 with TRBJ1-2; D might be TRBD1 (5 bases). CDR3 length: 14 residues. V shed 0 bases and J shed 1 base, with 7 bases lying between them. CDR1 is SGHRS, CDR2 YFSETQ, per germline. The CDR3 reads CASSLGQSNYGYTF. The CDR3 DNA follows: TGCGCCAGCAGCTTGGGACAGAGTAACTATGGCTACACCTTC.

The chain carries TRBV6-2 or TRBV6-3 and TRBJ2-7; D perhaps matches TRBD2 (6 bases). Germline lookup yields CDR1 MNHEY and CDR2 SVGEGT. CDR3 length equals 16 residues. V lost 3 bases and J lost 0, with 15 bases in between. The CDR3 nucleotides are TGTGCCAGCAGTTATGTCCCGGGGAGGAGCTCCTACGAGCAGTACTTC. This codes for CASSYVPGRSSYEQYF.

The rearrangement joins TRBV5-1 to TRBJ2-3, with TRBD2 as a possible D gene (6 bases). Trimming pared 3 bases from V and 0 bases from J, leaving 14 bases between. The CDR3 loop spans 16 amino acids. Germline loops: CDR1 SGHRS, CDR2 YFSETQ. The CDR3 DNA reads TGCGCCAGCAGCTCGGAGGGGCGGGATAGCACAGATACGCAGTATTTT. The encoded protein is CASSSEGRDSTDTQYF.

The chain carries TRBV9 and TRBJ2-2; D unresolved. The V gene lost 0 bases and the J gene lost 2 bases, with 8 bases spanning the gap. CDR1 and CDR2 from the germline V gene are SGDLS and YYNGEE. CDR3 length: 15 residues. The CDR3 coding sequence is TGTGCCAGCAGCGTAGGTGGCAGAAACACCGGGGAGCTGTTTTTT. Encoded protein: CASSVGGRNTGELFF.

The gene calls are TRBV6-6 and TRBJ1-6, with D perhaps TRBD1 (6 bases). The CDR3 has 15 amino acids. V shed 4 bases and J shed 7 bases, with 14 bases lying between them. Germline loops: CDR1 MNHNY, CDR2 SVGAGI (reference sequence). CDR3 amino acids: CASSSSDSKNSPLHF. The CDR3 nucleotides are TGTGCCAGCAGTTCCTCGGACAGTAAGAATTCACCCCTCCACTTT.

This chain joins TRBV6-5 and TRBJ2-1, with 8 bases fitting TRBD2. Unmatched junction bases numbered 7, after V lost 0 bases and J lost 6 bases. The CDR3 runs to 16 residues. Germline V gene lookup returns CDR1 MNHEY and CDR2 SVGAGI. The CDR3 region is CASSYSRAGVVNEQFF. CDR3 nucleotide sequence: TGTGCCAGCAGTTACTCGCGAGCGGGAGTCGTCAATGAGCAGTTCTTC.

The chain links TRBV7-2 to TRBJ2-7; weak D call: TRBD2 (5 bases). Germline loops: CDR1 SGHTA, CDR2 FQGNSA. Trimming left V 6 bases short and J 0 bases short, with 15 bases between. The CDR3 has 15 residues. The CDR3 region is CASRTSGMSSYEQYF. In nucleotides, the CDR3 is TGTGCCAGCAGGACCTCCGGGATGAGCTCCTACGAGCAGTACTTC.

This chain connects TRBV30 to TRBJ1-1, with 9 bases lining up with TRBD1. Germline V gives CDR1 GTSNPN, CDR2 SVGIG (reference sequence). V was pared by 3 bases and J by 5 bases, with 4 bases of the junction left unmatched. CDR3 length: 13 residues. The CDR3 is CAWSGTGRTEAFF. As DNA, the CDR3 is TGTGCCTGGAGCGGGACAGGGAGAACTGAAGCTTTCTTT.

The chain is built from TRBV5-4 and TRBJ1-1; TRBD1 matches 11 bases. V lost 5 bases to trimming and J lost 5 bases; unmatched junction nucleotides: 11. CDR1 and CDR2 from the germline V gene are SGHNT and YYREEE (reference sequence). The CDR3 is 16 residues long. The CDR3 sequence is CASSRSGGQGVTEAFF. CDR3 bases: TGTGCCAGCAGTCGCAGTGGGGGACAGGGGGTAACTGAAGCTTTCTTT.

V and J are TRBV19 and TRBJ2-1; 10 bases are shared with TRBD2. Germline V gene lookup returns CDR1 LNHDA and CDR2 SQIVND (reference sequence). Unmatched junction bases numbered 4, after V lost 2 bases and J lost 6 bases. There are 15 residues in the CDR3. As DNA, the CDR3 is TGTGCCAGTAGTATAAGCGGGGGGGTAGGCAATGAGCAGTTCTTC. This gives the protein CASSISGGVGNEQFF. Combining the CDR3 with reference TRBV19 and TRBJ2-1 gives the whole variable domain DGGITQSPKYLFRKEGQNVTLSCEQNLNHDAMYWYRQDPGQGLRLIYYSQIVNDFQKGDIAEGYSVSREKKESFPLTVTSAQKNPTAFYLCASSISGGVGNEQFFGPGTRLTVL.

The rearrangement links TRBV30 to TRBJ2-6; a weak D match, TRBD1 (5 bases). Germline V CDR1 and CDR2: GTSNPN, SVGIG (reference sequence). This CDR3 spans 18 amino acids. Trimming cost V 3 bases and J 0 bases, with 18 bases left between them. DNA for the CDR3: TGTGCCTGGAGGGGTAGAGTAGGGGTTAACTCTGGGGCCAACGTCCTGACTTTC. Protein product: CAWRGRVGVNSGANVLTF.

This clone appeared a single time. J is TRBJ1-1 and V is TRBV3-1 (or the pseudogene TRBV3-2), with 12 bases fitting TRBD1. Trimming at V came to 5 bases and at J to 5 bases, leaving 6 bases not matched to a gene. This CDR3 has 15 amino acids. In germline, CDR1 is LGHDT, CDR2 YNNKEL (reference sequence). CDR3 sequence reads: CASSSGTGGSTEAFF. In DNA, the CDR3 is TGTGCCAGCAGCTCCGGGACAGGGGGCAGTACTGAAGCTTTCTTT.

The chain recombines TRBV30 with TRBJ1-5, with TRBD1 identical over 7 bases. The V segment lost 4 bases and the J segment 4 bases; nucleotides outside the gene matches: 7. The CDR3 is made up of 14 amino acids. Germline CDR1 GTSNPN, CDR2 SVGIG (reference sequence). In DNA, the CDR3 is TGTGCCTGGAACGCGGGACAGAGAAATCAGCCCCAGCATTTT. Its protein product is CAWNAGQRNQPQHF.